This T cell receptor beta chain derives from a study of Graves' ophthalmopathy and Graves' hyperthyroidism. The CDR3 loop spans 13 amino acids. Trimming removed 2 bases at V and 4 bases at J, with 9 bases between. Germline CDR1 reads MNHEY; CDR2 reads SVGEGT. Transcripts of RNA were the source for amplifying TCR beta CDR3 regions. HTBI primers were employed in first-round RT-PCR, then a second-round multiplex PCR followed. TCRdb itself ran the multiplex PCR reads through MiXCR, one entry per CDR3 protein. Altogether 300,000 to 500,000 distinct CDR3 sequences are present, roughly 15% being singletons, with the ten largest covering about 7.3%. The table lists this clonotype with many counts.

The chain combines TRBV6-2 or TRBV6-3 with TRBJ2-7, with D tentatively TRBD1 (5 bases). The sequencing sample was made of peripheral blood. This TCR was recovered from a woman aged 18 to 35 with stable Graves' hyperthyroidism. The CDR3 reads CASSYGAEYEQYF. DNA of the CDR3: TGTGCCAGCAGTTACGGGGCGGAATACGAGCAGTACTTC.